These T cell receptor beta chains were read from a single sample in a study of shared clonotypes between healthy human individuals. The data were produced by immunoSEQ multiplex PCR, yet TCRdb's version contains in-frame clones alone and is incomplete. The table lists about 980,000 clones, less than 85% of them singletons. The sequenced sample consisted of memory CD4+ T cells sorted from blood. Receptor source: a man younger than 35 in good health. The CDR3 runs from the conserved cysteine through the conserved F or W. The order of the fields is CDR3 DNA, CDR3 protein, J gene, V gene, clone size, D gene. The D gene is left open where the match is weak. Clone sizes are given selectively: once, few, many, or a class where the clone is expanded.

CDR3 DNA: TGCGCCAGCAGCCGGACCGGAGAGTATAATGAGACCCAGTACTTC
CDR3 protein: CASSRTGEYNETQYF
J gene: TRBJ2-5
V gene: TRBV5-1
clone size: .
D gene: .

CDR3 DNA: TGTGCCAGCAGATTGTACAGGAACACTGAAGCTTTCTTT
CDR3 protein: CASRLYRNTEAFF
J gene: TRBJ1-1
V gene: TRBV6-5
clone size: few
D gene: .

CDR3 DNA: TGTGCCAGTAGTATAGCCGGGGAGACCCAGTACTTC
CDR3 protein: CASSIAGETQYF
J gene: TRBJ2-5
V gene: TRBV19
clone size: many
D gene: .

CDR3 DNA: TGTGCCAGTAGAATGGGAGGCAGCTATGGCTACACCTTC
CDR3 protein: CASRMGGSYGYTF
J gene: TRBJ1-2
V gene: TRBV19
clone size: .
D gene: .

CDR3 DNA: TGCGCCAGCAGCTTGGAGGCAGAAGAGACCCAGTACTTC
CDR3 protein: CASSLEAEETQYF
J gene: TRBJ2-5
V gene: TRBV5-1
clone size: .
D gene: .

CDR3 DNA: TGTGCCAGCAGCGACAGGGGTGAAGATACGCAGTATTTT
CDR3 protein: CASSDRGEDTQYF
J gene: TRBJ2-3
V gene: TRBV28
clone size: .
D gene: TRBD1

CDR3 DNA: TGTGCCATCAGTGATTTCGGGACTAGCCCGCGCACAGATACGCAGTATTTT
CDR3 protein: CAISDFGTSPRTDTQYF
J gene: TRBJ2-3
V gene: TRBV10-3
clone size: .
D gene: TRBD2

CDR3 DNA: TGTGCCAGCAGCTTCGTTGGGGGCAGAACTACTGAAGCTTTCTTT
CDR3 protein: CASSFVGGRTTEAFF
J gene: TRBJ1-1
V gene: TRBV5-4
clone size: .
D gene: .

CDR3 DNA: TGTGCCAGCAGTTCTATGACTAGAGAGGAGACCCAGTACTTC
CDR3 protein: CASSSMTREETQYF
J gene: TRBJ2-5
V gene: TRBV2
clone size: once
D gene: .

CDR3 DNA: TGTGCCAGCAGCTTAAATAGGGGACTGCAAGAGACCCAGTACTTC
CDR3 protein: CASSLNRGLQETQYF
J gene: TRBJ2-5
V gene: TRBV7-9
clone size: .
D gene: .